Included here is one T cell receptor beta chain sequence, with context. Its antigen is still unknown. The sample originates from a study of CD8+ T cells in alopecia areata. Study at large: In an open-label trial, patients got 5 to 10 mg tofacitinib twice daily.

There are 16 residues in the CDR3. Trimming shortened V by 4 bases and J by 11 bases, and 26 bases separated the two germline ends. Germline V lookup: CDR1 MNHEY, CDR2 SMNVEV (reference sequence). Reverse transcribed after extraction, RNA yielded cDNA as the sequencing template. Profiled with immunoSEQ multiplex PCR; TCRdb holds only in-frame clones, not every one. The sample has fewer than 200,000 clones; just over 65% are singletons. T lymphocytes (CD4+ and CD8+) were sorted from PBMCs. Study-level findings and limits: Alopecia totalis/universalis scalp especially showed more expanded CD8+ clones than normal scalp.

The specimen comprised CD8+ T cells sorted from blood, sampled at week 0. The chain links TRBV27 to TRBJ1-1, with a weak D call TRBD1 (6 bases). This clonotype was sampled from a human donor with alopecia areata. This CDR3 is CASSSYLPREGHPAFF. CDR3 in DNA: TGTGCCAGCAGTTCTTATTTACCACGAGAGGGACACCCGGCTTTCTTT.